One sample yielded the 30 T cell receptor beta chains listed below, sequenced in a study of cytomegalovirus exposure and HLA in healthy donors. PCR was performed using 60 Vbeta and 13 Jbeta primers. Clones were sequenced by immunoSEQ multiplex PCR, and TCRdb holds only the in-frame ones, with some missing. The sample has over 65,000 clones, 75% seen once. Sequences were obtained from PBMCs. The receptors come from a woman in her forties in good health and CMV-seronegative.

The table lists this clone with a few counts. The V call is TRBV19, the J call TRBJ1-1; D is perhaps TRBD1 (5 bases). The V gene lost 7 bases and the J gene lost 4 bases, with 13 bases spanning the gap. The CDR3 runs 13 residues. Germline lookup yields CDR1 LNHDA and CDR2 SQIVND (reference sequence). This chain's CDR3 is CASIPAGRTEAFF. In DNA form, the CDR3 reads TGTGCCAGTATCCCAGCGGGGCGCACTGAAGCTTTCTTT.

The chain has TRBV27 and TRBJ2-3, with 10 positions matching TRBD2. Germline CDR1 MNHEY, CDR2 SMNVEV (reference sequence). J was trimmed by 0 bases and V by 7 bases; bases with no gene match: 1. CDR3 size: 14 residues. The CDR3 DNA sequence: TGTGCCAGCACACTAGCGGGGAGCACAGATACGCAGTATTTT. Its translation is CASTLAGSTDTQYF.

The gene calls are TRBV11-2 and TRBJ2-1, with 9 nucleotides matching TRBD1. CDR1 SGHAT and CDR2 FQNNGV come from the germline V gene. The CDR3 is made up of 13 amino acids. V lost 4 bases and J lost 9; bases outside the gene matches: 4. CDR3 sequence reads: CASSWGTGFEQFF. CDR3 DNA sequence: TGTGCCAGCAGCTGGGGGACAGGGTTTGAGCAGTTCTTC.

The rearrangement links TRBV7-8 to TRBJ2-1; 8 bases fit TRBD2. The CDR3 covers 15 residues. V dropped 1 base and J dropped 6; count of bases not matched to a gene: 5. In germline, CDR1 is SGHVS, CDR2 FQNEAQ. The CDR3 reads CASSLDGTRGNEQFF. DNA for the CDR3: TGTGCCAGCAGCTTAGACGGGACTAGGGGCAATGAGCAGTTCTTC.

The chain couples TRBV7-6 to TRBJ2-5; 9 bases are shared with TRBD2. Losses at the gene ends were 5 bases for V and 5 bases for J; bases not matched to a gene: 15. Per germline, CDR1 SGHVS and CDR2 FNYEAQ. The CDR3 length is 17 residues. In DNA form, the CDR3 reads TGTGCCAGCAGCCCCCCGGGGGCGGCTAGCGGGGTGGAGACCCAGTACTTC. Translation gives CASSPPGAASGVETQYF.

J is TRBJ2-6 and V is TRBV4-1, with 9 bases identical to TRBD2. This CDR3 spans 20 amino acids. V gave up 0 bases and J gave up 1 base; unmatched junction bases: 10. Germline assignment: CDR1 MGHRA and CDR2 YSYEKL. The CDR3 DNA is TGCGCCAGCAGCCAAGATCCGGCTAGCGGGATAAGTTCTGGGGCCAACGTCCTGACTTTC. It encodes CASSQDPASGISSGANVLTF.

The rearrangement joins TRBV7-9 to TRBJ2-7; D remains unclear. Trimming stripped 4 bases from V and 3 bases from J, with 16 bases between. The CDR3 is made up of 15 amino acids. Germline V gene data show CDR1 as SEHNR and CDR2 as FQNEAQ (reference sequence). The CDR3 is CASSSDRGVGYEQYF. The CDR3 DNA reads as TGTGCCAGCAGCTCCGATCGTGGAGTAGGCTACGAGCAGTACTTC.

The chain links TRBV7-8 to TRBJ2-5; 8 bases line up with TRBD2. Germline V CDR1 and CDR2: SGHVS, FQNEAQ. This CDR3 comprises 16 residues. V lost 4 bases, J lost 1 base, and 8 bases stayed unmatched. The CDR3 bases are TGTGCCAGCAGCTCCCAACTGACTAGCGCCCAAGAGACCCAGTACTTC. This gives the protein CASSSQLTSAQETQYF.

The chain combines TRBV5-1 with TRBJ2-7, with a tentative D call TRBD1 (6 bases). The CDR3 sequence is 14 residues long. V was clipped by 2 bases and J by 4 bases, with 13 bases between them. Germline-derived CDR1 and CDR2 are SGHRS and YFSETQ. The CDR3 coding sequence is TGCGCCAGCAGCTTTACCGGGACATCATACGAGCAGTACTTC. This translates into CASSFTGTSYEQYF.

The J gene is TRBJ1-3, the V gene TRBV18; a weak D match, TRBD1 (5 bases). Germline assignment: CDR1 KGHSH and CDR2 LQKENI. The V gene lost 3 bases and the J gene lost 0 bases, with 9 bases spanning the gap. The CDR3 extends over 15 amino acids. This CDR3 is CASSPRQTSGNTIYF. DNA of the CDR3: TGTGCCAGCTCACCCCGACAGACCTCTGGAAACACCATATATTTT.

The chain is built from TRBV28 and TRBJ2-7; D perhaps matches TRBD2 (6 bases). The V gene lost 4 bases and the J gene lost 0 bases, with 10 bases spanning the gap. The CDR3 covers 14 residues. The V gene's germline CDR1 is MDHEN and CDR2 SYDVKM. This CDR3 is CASSSSGFSYEQYF. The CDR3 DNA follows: TGTGCCAGCAGTTCAAGCGGGTTCTCCTACGAGCAGTACTTC. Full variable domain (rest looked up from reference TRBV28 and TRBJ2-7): DVKVTQSSRYLVKRTGEKVFLECVQDMDHENMFWYRQDPGLGLRLIYFSYDVKMKEKGDIPEGYSVSREKKERFSLILESASTNQTSMYLCASSSSGFSYEQYFGPGTRLTVT.

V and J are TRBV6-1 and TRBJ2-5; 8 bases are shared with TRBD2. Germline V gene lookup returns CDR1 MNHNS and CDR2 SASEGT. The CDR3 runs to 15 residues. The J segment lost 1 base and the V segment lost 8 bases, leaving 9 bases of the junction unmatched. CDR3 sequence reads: CASPVRGASQETQYF. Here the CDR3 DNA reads TGTGCCAGCCCGGTGCGGGGGGCGAGCCAAGAGACCCAGTACTTC.

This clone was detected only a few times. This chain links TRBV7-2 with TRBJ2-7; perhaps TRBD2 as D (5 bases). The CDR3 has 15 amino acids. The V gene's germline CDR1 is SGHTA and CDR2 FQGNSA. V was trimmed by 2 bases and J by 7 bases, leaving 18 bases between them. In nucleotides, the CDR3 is TGTGCCAGCAGCTTACGGGCTGGCGGGCAAGGGGAGCAGTACTTC. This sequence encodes CASSLRAGGQGEQYF.

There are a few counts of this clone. CDR3 residues: CATSPGTGADTQYF. Here the CDR3 DNA reads TGTGCCACCAGTCCAGGCACGGGGGCAGATACGCAGTATTTT. The chain is built from TRBV7-9 and TRBJ2-3, with a weak D call TRBD2 (6 bases). This CDR3 is built from 14 residues. The germline V gene has CDR1 SEHNR and CDR2 FQNEAQ (reference sequence). V shed 10 bases and J shed 4 bases, with 18 bases lying between them.

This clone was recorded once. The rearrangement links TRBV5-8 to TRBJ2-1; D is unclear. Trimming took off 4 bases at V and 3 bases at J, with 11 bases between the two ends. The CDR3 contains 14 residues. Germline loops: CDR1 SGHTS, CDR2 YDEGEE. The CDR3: CASSPRVIYNEQFF. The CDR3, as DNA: TGTGCCAGCAGCCCTCGGGTGATCTACAATGAGCAGTTCTTC.

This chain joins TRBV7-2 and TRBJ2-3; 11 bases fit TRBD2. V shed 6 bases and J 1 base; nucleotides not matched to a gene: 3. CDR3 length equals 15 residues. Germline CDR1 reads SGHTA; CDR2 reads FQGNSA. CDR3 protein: CASRLAGAGTDTQYF. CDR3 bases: TGTGCCAGCAGACTAGCGGGGGCGGGCACAGATACGCAGTATTTT.

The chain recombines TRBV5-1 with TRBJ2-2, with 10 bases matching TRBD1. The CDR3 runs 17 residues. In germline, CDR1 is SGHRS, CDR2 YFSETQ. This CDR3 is CATKGHLGTGAIGELFF. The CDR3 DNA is TGCGCGACCAAGGGACATTTGGGGACAGGGGCGATCGGGGAGCTGTTTTTT.

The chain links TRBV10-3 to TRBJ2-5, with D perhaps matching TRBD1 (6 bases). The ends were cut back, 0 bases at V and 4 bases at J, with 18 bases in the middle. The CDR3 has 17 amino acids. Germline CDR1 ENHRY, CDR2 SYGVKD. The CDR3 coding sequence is TGTGCCATCAGTGAGTCGAATGTACTCAAGGGGGTAGAGACCCAGTACTTC. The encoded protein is CAISESNVLKGVETQYF.

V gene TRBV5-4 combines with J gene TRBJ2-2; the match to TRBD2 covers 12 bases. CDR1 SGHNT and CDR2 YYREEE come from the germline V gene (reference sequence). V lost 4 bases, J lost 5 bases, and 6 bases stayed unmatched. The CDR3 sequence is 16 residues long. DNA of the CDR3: TGTGCCAGCAGCCTAGGACTAGCGGGGTCAACCGGGGAGCTGTTTTTT. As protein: CASSLGLAGSTGELFF.

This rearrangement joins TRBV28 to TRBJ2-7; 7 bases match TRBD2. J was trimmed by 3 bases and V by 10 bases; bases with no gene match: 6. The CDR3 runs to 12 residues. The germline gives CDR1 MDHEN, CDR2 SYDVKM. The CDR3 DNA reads TGTGCCACCGCCCTAGCGGTCTACGAGCAGTACTTC. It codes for CATALAVYEQYF.

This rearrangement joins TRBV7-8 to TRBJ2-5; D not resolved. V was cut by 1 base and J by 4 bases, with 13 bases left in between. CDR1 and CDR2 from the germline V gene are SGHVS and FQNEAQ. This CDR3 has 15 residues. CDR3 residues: CASSLGRQIGETQYF. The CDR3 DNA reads TGTGCCAGCAGCTTAGGGCGGCAGATCGGAGAGACCCAGTACTTC.

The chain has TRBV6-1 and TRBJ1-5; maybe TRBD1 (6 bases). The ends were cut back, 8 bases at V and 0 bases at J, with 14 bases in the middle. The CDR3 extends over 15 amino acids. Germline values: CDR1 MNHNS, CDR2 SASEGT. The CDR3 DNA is TGTGCCAGCCGACCGGAACAGGGTAGCAATCAGCCCCAGCATTTT. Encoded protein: CASRPEQGSNQPQHF.

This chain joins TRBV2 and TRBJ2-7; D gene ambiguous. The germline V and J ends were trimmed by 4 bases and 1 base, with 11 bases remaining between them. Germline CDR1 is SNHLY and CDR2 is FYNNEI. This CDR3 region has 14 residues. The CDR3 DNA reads TGTGCCAGCAGTGTTCAATTGAGGTCCTACGAGCAGTACTTC. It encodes CASSVQLRSYEQYF.

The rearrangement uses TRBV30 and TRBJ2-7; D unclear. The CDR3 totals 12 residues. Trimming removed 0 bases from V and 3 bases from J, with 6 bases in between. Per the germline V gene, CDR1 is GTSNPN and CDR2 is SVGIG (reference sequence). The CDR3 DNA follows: TGTGCCTGGAGTGTGTCGAGCTACGAGCAGTACTTC. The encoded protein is CAWSVSSYEQYF.

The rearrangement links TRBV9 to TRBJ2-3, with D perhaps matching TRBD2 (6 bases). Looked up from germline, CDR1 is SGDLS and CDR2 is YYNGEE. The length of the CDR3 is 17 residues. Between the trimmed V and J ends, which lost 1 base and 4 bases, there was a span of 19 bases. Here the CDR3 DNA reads TGTGCCAGCAGCGTAACGGGGCGGGGCGCCCCGGCAGATACGCAGTATTTT. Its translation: CASSVTGRGAPADTQYF.

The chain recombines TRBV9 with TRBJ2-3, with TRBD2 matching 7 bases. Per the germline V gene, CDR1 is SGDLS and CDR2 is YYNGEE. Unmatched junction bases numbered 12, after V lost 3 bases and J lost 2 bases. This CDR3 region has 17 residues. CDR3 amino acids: CASSGAPGTTLTDTQYF. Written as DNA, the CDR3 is TGTGCCAGCAGCGGGGCTCCCGGGACTACCCTCACAGATACGCAGTATTTT.

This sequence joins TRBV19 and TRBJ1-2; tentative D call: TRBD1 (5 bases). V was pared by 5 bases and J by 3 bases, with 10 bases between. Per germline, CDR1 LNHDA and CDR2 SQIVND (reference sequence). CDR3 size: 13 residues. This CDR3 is CASSPDNYYGYTF. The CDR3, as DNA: TGTGCCAGTAGTCCGGACAACTACTATGGCTACACCTTC.

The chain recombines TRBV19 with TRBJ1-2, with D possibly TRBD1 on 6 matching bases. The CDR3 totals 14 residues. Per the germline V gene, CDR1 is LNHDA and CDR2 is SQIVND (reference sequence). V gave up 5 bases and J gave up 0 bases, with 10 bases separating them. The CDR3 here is CASSFRTANYGYTF. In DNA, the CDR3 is TGTGCCAGTAGTTTTCGGACAGCTAACTATGGCTACACCTTC.

The CDR3 loop reads CACQQGYAGNTIYF. The CDR3 region has the DNA TGTGCCTGTCAACAGGGTTATGCTGGAAACACCATATATTTT. The genes are TRBV30 and TRBJ1-3, with D perhaps matching TRBD1 (6 bases). CDR3 length: 14 residues. Germline CDR1 is GTSNPN and CDR2 is SVGIG (reference sequence). V lost 6 bases and J lost 2, with 14 bases in between. Drawing the rest from reference TRBV30 and TRBJ1-3, the complete variable domain is SQTIHQWPATLVQPVGSPLSLECTVEGTSNPNLYWYRQAAGRGLQLLFYSVGIGQISSEVPQNLSASRPQDRQFILSSKKLLLSDSGFYLCACQQGYAGNTIYFGEGSWLTVV.

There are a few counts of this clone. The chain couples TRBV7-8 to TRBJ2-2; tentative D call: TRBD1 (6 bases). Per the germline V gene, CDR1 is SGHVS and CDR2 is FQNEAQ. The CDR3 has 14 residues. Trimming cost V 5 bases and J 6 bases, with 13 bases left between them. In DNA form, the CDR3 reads TGTGCCAGCAGCCGACAGGTTTTGGCCGGGGAGCTGTTTTTT. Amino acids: CASSRQVLAGELFF.